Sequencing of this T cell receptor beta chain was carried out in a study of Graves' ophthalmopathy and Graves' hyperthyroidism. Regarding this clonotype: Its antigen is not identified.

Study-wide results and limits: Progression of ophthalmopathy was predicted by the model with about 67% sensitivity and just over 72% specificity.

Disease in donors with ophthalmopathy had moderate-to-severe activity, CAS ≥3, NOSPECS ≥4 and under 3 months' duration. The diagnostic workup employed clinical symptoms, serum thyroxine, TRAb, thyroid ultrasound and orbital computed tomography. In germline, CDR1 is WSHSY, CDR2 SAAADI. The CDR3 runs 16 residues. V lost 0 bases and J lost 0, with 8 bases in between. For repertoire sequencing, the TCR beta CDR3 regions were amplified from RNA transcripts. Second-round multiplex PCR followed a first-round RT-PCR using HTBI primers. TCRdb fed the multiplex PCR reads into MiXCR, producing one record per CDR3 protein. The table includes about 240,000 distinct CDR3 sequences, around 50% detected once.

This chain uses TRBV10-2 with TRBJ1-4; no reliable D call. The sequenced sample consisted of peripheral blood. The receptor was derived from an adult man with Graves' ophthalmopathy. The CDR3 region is CASSESKGTTNEKLFF. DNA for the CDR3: TGCGCCAGCAGTGAGTCCAAAGGGACAACTAATGAAAAACTGTTTTTT.